Presented here are 2 T cell receptor beta chains from one specimen sequenced in a study of sequential checkpoint blockade in melanoma. Treatment specified: randomized to nivolumab then ipilimumab (arm A) or the reverse (arm B). This table comes from immunoSEQ multiplex PCR, and its TCRdb copy is limited to in-frame clones, with some not included. The sample carries tens of thousands of clones, 70% to 90% recorded once. Sequenced here: CD8+ T cells sorted from blood (inferred from file names), sampled from a patient given nivolumab and ipilimumab in sequence. The receptors were sampled from a human donor with melanoma.

This chain connects TRBV9 to TRBJ2-1; no clear D gene. Germline V gene lookup returns CDR1 SGDLS and CDR2 YYNGEE. Trimming pared 0 bases from V and 7 bases from J, leaving 11 bases between. This CDR3 is built from 14 residues. CDR3 in amino acids: CASSVEVEENEQFF. The CDR3 coding sequence is TGTGCCAGCAGCGTAGAGGTAGAGGAGAATGAGCAGTTCTTC. The full variable domain, rest sourced from reference TRBV9 and TRBJ2-1, is DSGVTQTPKHLITATGQRVTLRCSPRSGDLSVYWYQQSLDQGLQFLIQYYNGEERAKGNILERFSAQQFPDLHSELNLSSLELGDSALYFCASSVEVEENEQFFGPGTRLTVL.

About this clone itself: A read error may produce the germline difference seen at one junction end. V gene TRBV27 combines with J gene TRBJ1-1; D is possibly TRBD1 (5 bases). The CDR3 extends over 15 amino acids. The germline V gene encodes CDR1 MNHEY and CDR2 SMNVEV (reference sequence). Here the CDR3 reads CAGSQIRQSGTEAFF. The CDR3 DNA sequence: TGTGCCGGCAGTCAGATCCGACAGTCGGGCACTGAAGCTTTCTTT.